This T cell receptor (beta chain) was documented in a study of graft-versus-host responses after intestinal transplantation. Looking at the study overall: Anti-thymocyte globulin served as induction for all recipients, who then took tacrolimus and steroids for two to three years.

CDR1 and CDR2 from the germline V gene are SGHDN and FVKESK. Trimming removed 2 bases from V and 6 bases from J, with 11 bases in between. CDR3 length: 14 amino acids. The assay was immunoSEQ multiplex PCR, and TCRdb's table has in-frame clones only and misses some. Here the sample spans more than 85,000 clones, just under 95% being singletons. This clone was seen more than once but under ten times. Its antigen is not known. Sample: unstimulated CD8+ T cells sorted from spleen or lymph node cells, taken before intestinal transplant. The source of this sequence is a human donor who received an intestinal transplant. The J gene is TRBJ2-1, the V gene TRBV14, with D perhaps matching TRBD1 (5 bases). The CDR3 sequence is CASSQIIQGNEQFF. The CDR3 DNA is TGTGCCAGCAGCCAAATTATTCAGGGCAATGAGCAGTTCTTC.